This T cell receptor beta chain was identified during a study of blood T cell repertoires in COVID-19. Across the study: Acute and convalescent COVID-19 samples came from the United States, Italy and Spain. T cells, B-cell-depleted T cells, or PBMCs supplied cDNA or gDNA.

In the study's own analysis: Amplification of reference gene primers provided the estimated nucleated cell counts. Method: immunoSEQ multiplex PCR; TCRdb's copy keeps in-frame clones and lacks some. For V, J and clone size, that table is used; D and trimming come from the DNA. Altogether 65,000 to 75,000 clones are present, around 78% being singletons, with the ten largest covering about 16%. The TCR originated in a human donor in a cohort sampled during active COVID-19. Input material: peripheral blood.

The CDR3 sequence: CASRLSTGSGANVLTF. CDR3 DNA sequence: TGTGCCAGCAGACTAAGCACAGGTTCCGGGGCCAACGTCCTGACTTTC. The rearrangement links TRBV27 to TRBJ2-6; D is perhaps TRBD1 (5 bases). The ends were cut back, 6 bases at V and 4 bases at J, with 16 bases in the middle. The germline V gene has CDR1 MNHEY and CDR2 SMNVEV (reference sequence). The CDR3 sequence is 16 residues long.